This T cell receptor beta chain was identified in a study of T cell responses to AZD1222 COVID-19 vaccine. Study findings and constraints: Clonal diversity may have been underestimated in mostly white British donors. Spike-specific TCR breadth rose after two AZD1222 doses, and depth rose as well. Close to half of spike-specific TCRs reportedly recognize unmutated variant regions. Baseline antibody screening turned up just six seropositive AZD1222 recipients.

TCRdb's table, derived via immunoSEQ multiplex PCR, lists solely in-frame clones and lacks some. The data show around 80,000 clones, 80% to 90% seen once. J was trimmed by 4 bases and V by 6 bases; bases with no gene match: 3. The CDR3 runs to 15 residues. Germline-derived CDR1 and CDR2 are MRHNA and SNTAGT. This clone was recorded only once. Antigen: not known. The gene calls are TRBV6-4 and TRBJ2-3; 14 positions match TRBD2. The receptor comes from an adult who received the AZD1222 COVID-19 vaccine. The sample was peripheral blood, taken 28 days after the second AZD1222 dose. The CDR3 nucleotides are TGTGCCAGCAGCCCGACTAGCGGGGGGGCAGATACGCAGTATTTT. This sequence encodes CASSPTSGGADTQYF.